The 24 T cell receptor beta chains presented below share a single source sample, sequenced in a study of cytomegalovirus exposure and HLA in healthy donors. PCR primers comprised 60 Vbeta and 13 Jbeta primers. Clones were sequenced by immunoSEQ multiplex PCR, and TCRdb holds only the in-frame ones, with some missing. The sample includes about 160,000 clones, around four fifths of them seen just once. The source material was PBMCs. These receptors were collected from a woman in her twenties or thirties in good health and CMV-seronegative.

In DNA form, the CDR3 reads TGTGCCAGCAGCCGGGGACAGAACTCTGGAAACACCATATATTTT. Its translation: CASSRGQNSGNTIYF. The chain joins TRBV6-5 to TRBJ1-3; the match to TRBD1 covers 7 bases. CDR3 length equals 15 residues. Germline values: CDR1 MNHEY, CDR2 SVGAGI. With 6 bases clipped from V and 0 bases from J, the junction kept 5 bases outside the gene matches.

The chain recombines TRBV19 with TRBJ2-1; 9 nucleotides line up with TRBD2. The germline V gene has CDR1 LNHDA and CDR2 SQIVND (reference sequence). This CDR3 spans 19 amino acids. V shed 5 bases and J 0 bases; nucleotides not matched to a gene: 14. The CDR3 region is CASSLAGLAHLGSYNEQFF. CDR3 sequence (DNA): TGTGCCAGTAGTCTGGCGGGACTAGCCCACCTTGGCTCCTACAATGAGCAGTTCTTC.

The chain uses TRBV5-6 and TRBJ1-1, with 7 bases matching TRBD1. V dropped 6 bases and J dropped 6; count of bases not matched to a gene: 17. CDR1 is SGHDT and CDR2 is YYEEEE in the germline V gene. The CDR3 spans 16 residues. The CDR3 nucleotides read TGTGCCAGCAACCTGGGGGCAACAGGGGTCGGCGCTGAAGCTTTCTTT. As protein: CASNLGATGVGAEAFF.

This chain connects TRBV11-2 to TRBJ1-5; 7 nucleotides agree with TRBD1. V was clipped by 5 bases and J by 3 bases; unmatched bases: 7. The CDR3 runs 15 residues. Germline values: CDR1 SGHAT, CDR2 FQNNGV. CDR3 bases: TGTGCCAGCAGCGAAGGGACAGTTCCCAATCAGCCCCAGCATTTT. Translating it yields CASSEGTVPNQPQHF.

The CDR3 bases are TGTGCCAGTAGTATATCAGGAGGGTTAGACTATGGCTACACCTTC. Its translation: CASSISGGLDYGYTF. V usage is TRBV19 and J usage is TRBJ1-2; D is unresolved. The CDR3 extends over 15 amino acids. Germline V gives CDR1 LNHDA, CDR2 SQIVND (reference sequence). Trimming removed 2 bases at V and 3 bases at J, with 13 bases between.

This clone has only one observation. The chain is built from TRBV5-4 and TRBJ1-2; TRBD1 agrees at 9 bases. The germline V gene has CDR1 SGHNT and CDR2 YYREEE (reference sequence). CDR3 size: 12 residues. V gave up 4 bases and J gave up 8 bases; unmatched junction bases: 3. The CDR3 here is CASSRDRDGYTF. Here the CDR3 DNA reads TGTGCCAGCAGCAGGGACAGGGACGGCTACACCTTC.

The chain couples TRBV7-8 to TRBJ1-1, with 7 bases lining up with TRBD1. The CDR3 spans 18 residues. Germline CDR1 is SGHVS and CDR2 is FQNEAQ. The V segment lost 0 bases and the J segment 1 base; nucleotides outside the gene matches: 11. The CDR3: CASSLAKGALGANTEAFF. The CDR3 coding sequence is TGTGCCAGCAGCTTAGCGAAGGGGGCGCTGGGGGCGAACACTGAAGCTTTCTTT.

V gene TRBV30 combines with J gene TRBJ2-1; 12 bases agree with TRBD2. CDR1 is GTSNPN and CDR2 is SVGIG in the germline V gene (reference sequence). V shed 2 bases and J 7 bases; nucleotides not matched to a gene: 6. The CDR3 has 15 amino acids. The CDR3 nucleotides are TGTGCCTGGAGTCTCGGACTAGCGGGGAGTAATGAGCAGTTCTTC. This gives the protein CAWSLGLAGSNEQFF.

The rearrangement joins TRBV9 to TRBJ2-5, with TRBD2 matching over 12 bases. Germline V gives CDR1 SGDLS, CDR2 YYNGEE. This CDR3 has 15 amino acids. V was clipped by 3 bases and J by 6 bases; unmatched bases: 6. The CDR3 sequence is CASSALAGGLKTQYF. CDR3 in DNA: TGTGCCAGCAGCGCCCTAGCGGGGGGGCTCAAGACCCAGTACTTC.

V is TRBV5-1 and J is TRBJ1-6, with D perhaps TRBD1 (5 bases). V dropped 4 bases and J dropped 13 bases, with 21 bases sitting between them. The CDR3 sequence is 15 residues long. CDR1 and CDR2 (germline): SGHRS, YFSETQ. DNA of the CDR3: TGCGCCAGCAGCCCACTGGAGGGGCTAGCTTCCCCCCTCCACTTT. Translation: CASSPLEGLASPLHF. The whole variable domain, remainder taken from reference TRBV5-1 and TRBJ1-6, is KAGVTQTPRYLIKTRGQQVTLSCSPISGHRSVSWYQQTPGQGLQFLFEYFSETQRNKGNFPGRFSGRQFSNSRSEMNVSTLELGDSALYLCASSPLEGLASPLHFGNGTRLTVT.

A single count supports this clone. The CDR3 nucleotides are TGTGCCAGCAGCCCCAGCGGGGAGCTTAATGAAAAACTGTTTTTT. Encoded protein: CASSPSGELNEKLFF. The chain carries TRBV9 and TRBJ1-4; D unresolved. Germline V gives CDR1 SGDLS, CDR2 YYNGEE. The V end lost 4 bases, the J end lost 4 bases, and 14 bases lay between the germline ends. This CDR3 is 15 amino acids long.

The chain joins TRBV7-9 to TRBJ2-5, with D tentatively TRBD1 (5 bases). This CDR3 spans 14 amino acids. Germline V gene lookup returns CDR1 SEHNR and CDR2 FQNEAQ (reference sequence). V gave up 2 bases and J gave up 1 base, with 8 bases separating them. CDR3 bases: TGTGCCAGCAGCTTATTAGGGGCCCAAGAGACCCAGTACTTC. Translating gives CASSLLGAQETQYF.

The chain recombines TRBV10-3 with TRBJ2-7; D possibly corresponds to TRBD1 (6 bases). V was shortened by 0 bases and J by 3 bases, with 9 bases between the two germline ends. This CDR3 is 14 amino acids long. CDR1 and CDR2 from the germline V gene are ENHRY and SYGVKD. CDR3 amino acids: CAISESKGVYEQYF. In nucleotides, the CDR3 is TGTGCCATCAGTGAGTCTAAGGGGGTCTACGAGCAGTACTTC.

As concerns this clone: The same CDR3 also results from other DNA sequences found in this sample. V and J are TRBV11-2 and TRBJ1-2; tentatively, D is TRBD1 (6 bases). This CDR3 contains 12 residues. The germline gives CDR1 SGHAT, CDR2 FQNNGV. The germline V and J ends were trimmed by 4 bases and 8 bases, with 11 bases remaining between them. CDR3 region: CASSWGGDGYTF. CDR3 DNA sequence: TGTGCCAGCAGCTGGGGGGGCGACGGCTACACCTTC.

The chain couples TRBV15 to TRBJ1-2; TRBD1 aligns across 9 bases. The CDR3 is 14 amino acids. The V and J ends lost 5 bases and 6 bases, in that order; junction bases with no gene match: 7. Germline V CDR1 and CDR2: LNHNV, YYDKDF (reference sequence). The CDR3 here is CATSSTGGLDGYTF. As DNA, the CDR3 is TGTGCCACCAGCTCGACAGGGGGGCTTGATGGCTACACCTTC.

The chain has TRBV29-1 and TRBJ1-1, with 8 bases fitting TRBD1. Germline CDR1 and CDR2: SQVTM and ANQGSEA. The CDR3 is made up of 13 amino acids. The J segment lost 4 bases and the V segment lost 2 bases, leaving 3 bases of the junction unmatched. The CDR3: CSVEKTGGTEAFF. The CDR3 coding sequence is TGCAGCGTTGAAAAAACAGGGGGCACTGAAGCTTTCTTT.

CDR3 coding DNA: TGTGCCAGCCGGTTGGCACTAACAACTAATGAAAAACTGTTTTTT. This sequence encodes CASRLALTTNEKLFF. The chain combines TRBV2 with TRBJ1-4; no firm D call. The germline V gene has CDR1 SNHLY and CDR2 FYNNEI. CDR3 length equals 15 residues. The V and J ends lost 8 bases and 0 bases respectively, with 13 bases between them.

The chain uses TRBV10-3 and TRBJ1-6; 7 bases match TRBD1. J gave up 5 bases and V 6 bases, and 4 bases lay outside the gene matches. CDR1 and CDR2 (germline): ENHRY, SYGVKD. CDR3 length: 14 amino acids. The DNA of the CDR3 is TGTGCCATCAGGACAGGGATTGATAATTCACCCCTCCACTTT. Translated, it gives CAIRTGIDNSPLHF.

The rearrangement links TRBV28 to TRBJ1-3; 8 bases align to TRBD1. CDR1 MDHEN and CDR2 SYDVKM come from the germline V gene. V lost 6 bases, J lost 4 bases, and 11 bases stayed unmatched. This CDR3 spans 16 amino acids. The CDR3 DNA reads as TGTGCCAGCAGCTCCCCCCCTGGGACAGGAGGAAACACCATATATTTT. It specifies CASSSPPGTGGNTIYF. Looking up the rest from reference TRBV28 and TRBJ1-3 gives the full variable domain: DVKVTQSSRYLVKRTGEKVFLECVQDMDHENMFWYRQDPGLGLRLIYFSYDVKMKEKGDIPEGYSVSREKKERFSLILESASTNQTSMYLCASSSPPGTGGNTIYFGEGSWLTVV.

This clone has a handful of counts. The rearrangement links TRBV2 to TRBJ1-1; no reliable D call. There are 13 residues in the CDR3. Germline assignment: CDR1 SNHLY and CDR2 FYNNEI. Between the trimmed V and J ends, which lost 5 bases and 2 bases, there was a span of 9 bases. Here the CDR3 reads CASSLTRNTEAFF. CDR3 bases: TGTGCCAGCAGTTTGACAAGAAACACTGAAGCTTTCTTT.

V gene TRBV11-2 combines with J gene TRBJ2-1, with 13 bases aligning to TRBD2. Germline V gene lookup returns CDR1 SGHAT and CDR2 FQNNGV. The CDR3 has 14 amino acids. Unmatched junction bases numbered 1, after V lost 5 bases and J lost 6 bases. CDR3 coding DNA: TGTGCCAGCAGCACTAGCGGGGGGGCCAATGAGCAGTTCTTC. It yields the protein CASSTSGGANEQFF.

This clone came up once. Relative to the germline gene, one junction end is altered; a read error may explain this. V and J are TRBV11-2 and TRBJ1-6, with D possibly TRBD1 on 6 matching bases. This CDR3 spans 15 amino acids. Germline V gives CDR1 SGHAT, CDR2 FQNNGV. The CDR3 nucleotides read TGTGCCAGCAGAAGACCGGGACAACATAATTCACCCTTCCACTTT. Residues: CASRRPGQHNSPFHF.

The V and J genes are TRBV6-1 and TRBJ2-5, with TRBD1 identical over 9 bases. The J call is doubtful: the DNA matches TRBJ2-7 better. Germline V gene lookup returns CDR1 MNHNS and CDR2 SASEGT. CDR3 length: 15 amino acids. CDR3 sequence (DNA): TGTGCCAGCAGGCAAGCCGGGACAGGGTCCTACGAGCAGTACTTC. Protein sequence: CASRQAGTGSYEQYF.

This chain connects TRBV18 to TRBJ1-1, with 9 bases fitting TRBD1. J gave up 0 bases and V 5 bases, and 7 bases lay outside the gene matches. The CDR3 runs to 16 residues. Germline V gene data show CDR1 as KGHSH and CDR2 as LQKENI. The DNA of the CDR3 is TGTGCCAGCTCAGCCTATACAGGGGGCATGAACACTGAAGCTTTCTTT. Translated: CASSAYTGGMNTEAFF.